This T cell receptor (beta chain) originates from a study of cytomegalovirus exposure and HLA in healthy donors. Trimming removed 0 bases at V and 2 bases at J, with 11 bases between. The CDR3 runs 16 residues. CDR1 is KGHSH and CDR2 is LQKENI in the germline V gene. PCR employed 60 Vbeta and 13 Jbeta primers. Sequencing was performed with immunoSEQ multiplex PCR; in TCRdb, only in-frame clones are kept and a portion is missing. The sample gives 150,000 to 200,000 clones, roughly two thirds of which show up once; around 4.5% is in the top ten. The sequenced sample consisted of PBMCs. The receptor's source is a young woman in good health and CMV-seropositive. This sequence joins TRBV18 and TRBJ1-5; D is unclear. The CDR3 reads CASSPPSGLGNQPQHF. CDR3 in DNA: TGTGCCAGCTCACCACCGTCGGGTCTGGGCAATCAGCCCCAGCATTTT. Combining the CDR3 with reference TRBV18 and TRBJ1-5 gives the whole variable domain NAGVMQNPRHLVRRRGQEARLRCSPMKGHSHVYWYRQLPEEGLKFMVYLQKENIIDESGMPKERFSAEFPKEGPSILRIQQVVRGDSAAYFCASSPPSGLGNQPQHFGDGTRLSIL.